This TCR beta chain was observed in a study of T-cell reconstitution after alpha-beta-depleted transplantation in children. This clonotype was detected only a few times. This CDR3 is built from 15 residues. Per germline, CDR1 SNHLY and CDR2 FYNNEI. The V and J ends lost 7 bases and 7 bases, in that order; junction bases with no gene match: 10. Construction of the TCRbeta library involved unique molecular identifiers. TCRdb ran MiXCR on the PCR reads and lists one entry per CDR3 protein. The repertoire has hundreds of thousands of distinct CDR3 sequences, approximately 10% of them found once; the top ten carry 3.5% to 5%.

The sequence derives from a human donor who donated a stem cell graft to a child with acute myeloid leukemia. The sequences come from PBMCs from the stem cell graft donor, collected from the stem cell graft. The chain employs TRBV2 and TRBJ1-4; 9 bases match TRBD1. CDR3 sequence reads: CASTPNGQGFEKLFF. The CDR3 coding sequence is TGTGCCAGCACCCCGAACGGACAGGGGTTTGAAAAACTGTTTTTT.